This TCR gamma chain was sequenced in a study of Vδ1+ human thymocytes. Points from the study as a whole: Unexpected Vdelta2 sequences could cause misinterpretation of bulk repertoire data. Thymic delta-chain repertoires held roughly 20% Vdelta2 sequences and few Vdelta3, despite high sort purity. TRD repertoires were essentially private, unlike widely shared TRG clonotypes. Thymic TRG and TRD repertoires appeared highly polyclonal, with Gaussian CDR3 length distributions.

CDR3 length: 13 residues. From germline, CDR1 is GITISATS and CDR2 ISYDGTV (reference sequence). V lost 4 bases and J lost 3; bases outside the gene matches: 6. After alphabeta T cell depletion, CD3+ Vdelta1+ Vdelta2- thymocytes were sorted. A word on this clone: Its antigen remains unidentified. The same CDR3 arises from other DNA sequences in this sample as well.

Extracted RNA was reverse transcribed into cDNA. The CDR3 regions were amplified by multiplex PCR from V-gene primers to a constant-region primer. TCRdb re-identified clones in the multiplex PCR reads via CATT. The top ten hold about 2% of the sample, which has 20,000 to 25,000 gamma-chain clones, approximately 14% seen once. Sequenced sample: Vdelta1+ gamma-delta thymocytes from the thymus. Subset specified: FACS-sorted CD3+ TCRalphabeta- TCRVdelta1+ TCRVdelta2- thymocytes. The chain couples TRGV9 to TRGJ1 or TRGJ2. The TCR was taken from a child younger than two who had congenital heart surgery. The CDR3 DNA sequence: TGTGCCTTGTGGGAAGTCACTTATTATAAGAAACTCTTT. Its protein is CALWEVTYYKKLF.